A selection of T cell receptor beta chains follows, all from one sample in a study of cytomegalovirus exposure and HLA in healthy donors. Assay: immunoSEQ multiplex PCR; the TCRdb copy retains only in-frame clones and omits some. The repertoire consists of 100,000 to 150,000 clones, with 83% occurring once and the leading ten covering roughly 1.2%. Specimen: PBMCs. The receptors were gathered from a girl aged 2 to 10 in good health and CMV-seronegative. Each CDR3 is given with its conserved first and last residue. D genes are given only for firm matches. Clone size, where shown, is once, few, many, or a class for clones that have expanded.

-,TRBV27,TRBJ2-5,-,TGTGCCAGCAGTGCACAGGCTAAAGAGACCCAGTACTTC,CASSAQAKETQYF
few,TRBV19,TRBJ2-6,TRBD1,TGTGCCAGTAGTAAGGGACAGGGTTCGGGGGCCAACGTCCTGACTTTC,CASSKGQGSGANVLTF
-,TRBV9,TRBJ2-3,TRBD2,TGTGCCAGCAGCACGGGGGGGCCTACAGATACGCAGTATTTT,CASSTGGPTDTQYF
-,TRBV19,TRBJ2-4,-,TGTGCCAGTAGTCTGACAGGCGAGCCAAACATTCAGTACTTC,CASSLTGEPNIQYF
-,TRBV19,TRBJ2-1,-,TGTGCCAGTAGATGGGGAATTGGGGACACCTCACTAAATGAGCAGTTCTTC,CASRWGIGDTSLNEQFF
once,TRBV29-1,TRBJ2-1,-,TGCAGCGTTGTATTTGACAGAAGAGTAAACAATGAGCAGTTCTTC,CSVVFDRRVNNEQFF
-,TRBV10-3,TRBJ2-6,TRBD1,TGTGCCATCAGTGAGCCCAGGGGGTCTGGGGCCAACGTCCTGACTTTC,CAISEPRGSGANVLTF
-,TRBV5-5,TRBJ1-1,-,TGTGCCAGCAGCTCACTAGCAGGGAGCACTGAAGCTTTCTTT,CASSSLAGSTEAFF
-,TRBV6-4,TRBJ2-2,TRBD2,TGTGCCAGCAGTCTCCTAGCGGGGGCGAACACCGGGGAGCTGTTTTTT,CASSLLAGANTGELFF
-,TRBV19,TRBJ2-2,-,TGTGCCAGTAGTTTACAGGGTACCGGGGAGCTGTTTTTT,CASSLQGTGELFF
-,TRBV6-5,TRBJ1-5,TRBD1,TGTGCCAGCAGCCGGACAGGGTCCAACAATCAGCCCCAGCATTTT,CASSRTGSNNQPQHF
-,TRBV30,TRBJ2-1,-,TGTGCCTGGAGTGCCGCTACAGGTTTGAGCTCCTACAATGAGCAGTTCTTC,CAWSAATGLSSYNEQFF
-,TRBV11-3,TRBJ2-3,-,TGTGCCAGCAGCGGGGGGAAAAGCCAAGATACGCAGTATTTT,CASSGGKSQDTQYF
-,TRBV7-9,TRBJ1-3,TRBD1,TGTGCCAGCACCACAAGACAGGGGTCTGGAAACACCATATATTTT,CASTTRQGSGNTIYF
once,TRBV4-2,TRBJ1-6,-,TGTGCCAGCAGCCAACTGAGGGCCGCTGCACCCCTCCACTTT,CASSQLRAAAPLHF
-,TRBV7-9,TRBJ2-5,-,TGTGCCAGCAGCTTTTTCGGGGAAGGAGAGACCCAGTACTTC,CASSFFGEGETQYF
-,TRBV27,TRBJ2-1,-,TGTGCCAGCAGTTTATTGGGACTTGGGGGTTTCAATGAGCAGTTCTTC,CASSLLGLGGFNEQFF
-,TRBV6-5,TRBJ2-1,-,TGTGCCAGCAGTTACGCCAGGATCTCCTACAATGAGCAGTTCTTC,CASSYARISYNEQFF
-,TRBV2,TRBJ1-3,-,TGTGCCAGCAGTGATGAGAGCTCTGGAAACACCATATATTTT,CASSDESSGNTIYF
-,TRBV5-1,TRBJ2-5,TRBD2,TGCGCCAGCAGCTTGGGACTAGCGGGAAGGGAGACCCAGTACTTC,CASSLGLAGRETQYF
-,TRBV25-1,TRBJ1-1,-,TGTGCTAGCAGTGCAGGCTACCAGAACACTGAAGCTTTCTTT,CASSAGYQNTEAFF
-,TRBV28,TRBJ1-1,TRBD1,TGTGCCAGCAGTCAGGGGGCGAAGAACACTGAAGCTTTCTTT,CASSQGAKNTEAFF